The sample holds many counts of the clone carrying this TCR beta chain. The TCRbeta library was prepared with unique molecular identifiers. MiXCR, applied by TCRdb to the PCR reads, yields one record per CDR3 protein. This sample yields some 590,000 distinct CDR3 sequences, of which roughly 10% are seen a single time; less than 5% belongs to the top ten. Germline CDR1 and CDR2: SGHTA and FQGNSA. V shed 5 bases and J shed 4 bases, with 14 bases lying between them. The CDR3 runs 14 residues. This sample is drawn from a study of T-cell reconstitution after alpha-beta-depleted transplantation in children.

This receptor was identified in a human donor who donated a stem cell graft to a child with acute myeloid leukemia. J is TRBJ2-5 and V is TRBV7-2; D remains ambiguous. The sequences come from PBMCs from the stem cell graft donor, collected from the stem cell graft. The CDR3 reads CASSPPPGRETQYF. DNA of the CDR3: TGTGCCAGCAGCCCGCCGCCGGGTCGAGAGACCCAGTACTTC.